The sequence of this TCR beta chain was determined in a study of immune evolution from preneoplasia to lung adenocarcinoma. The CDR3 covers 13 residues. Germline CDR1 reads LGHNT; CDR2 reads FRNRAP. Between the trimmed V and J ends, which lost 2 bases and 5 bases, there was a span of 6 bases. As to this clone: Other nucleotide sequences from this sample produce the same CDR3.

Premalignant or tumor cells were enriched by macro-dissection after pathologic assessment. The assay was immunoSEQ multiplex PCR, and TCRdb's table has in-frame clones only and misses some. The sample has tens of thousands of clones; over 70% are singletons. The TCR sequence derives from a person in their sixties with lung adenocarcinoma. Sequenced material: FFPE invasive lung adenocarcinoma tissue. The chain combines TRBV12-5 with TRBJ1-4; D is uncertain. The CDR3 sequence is CASGLSENEKLFF. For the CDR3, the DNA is TGTGCTAGTGGTTTGAGCGAGAATGAAAAACTGTTTTTT.